Below are 23 T cell receptor beta chains sequenced from a single sample in a study of blood T cell repertoires in COVID-19 (dated by TCRdb to the early 2020s). The library was obtained by the immunoSEQ multiplex PCR assay. The table was pulled from immuneACCESS by TCRdb, which kept in-frame rearrangements only. Such tables lose some clones; where checked, under half of the loss comes from unresolved V genes, and the rest has no known cause. A total of 75,000 to 95,000 clones appear in this sample, 70% to 90% of them only once. 15% to 20% of the sample belongs to the ten largest clones. The specimen sequenced was peripheral blood. The receptors were gathered from a man older than 75 with active or convalescent COVID-19.

This chain connects TRBV9 to TRBJ2-3; 7 nucleotides agree with TRBD1. The germline gives CDR1 SGDLS, CDR2 YYNGEE. There are 15 residues in the CDR3. The V segment lost 4 bases and the J segment 1 base; nucleotides outside the gene matches: 6. This CDR3 reads CASSTRQGRTDTQYF. As DNA, the CDR3 is TGTGCCAGCAGCACCCGACAGGGACGCACAGATACGCAGTATTTT. Filled out from reference TRBV9 and TRBJ2-3, the complete variable domain reads DSGVTQTPKHLITATGQRVTLRCSPRSGDLSVYWYQQSLDQGLQFLIQYYNGEERAKGNILERFSAQQFPDLHSELNLSSLELGDSALYFCASSTRQGRTDTQYFGPGTRLTVL.

This chain uses TRBV5-1 with TRBJ1-6; possibly TRBD1 for D (5 bases). The V end was cut by 2 bases, the J end by 7 bases, with 13 bases between. Germline CDR1 SGHRS, CDR2 YFSETQ. There are 15 residues in the CDR3. CDR3 sequence reads: CASSFRQLENSPLHF. The CDR3 DNA reads TGCGCCAGCAGCTTCCGACAGCTTGAAAATTCACCCCTCCACTTT.

The rearrangement joins TRBV7-9 to TRBJ2-1; no clear D. The CDR3 spans 15 residues. Germline assignment: CDR1 SEHNR and CDR2 FQNEAQ (reference sequence). V lost 4 bases and J lost 2, with 12 bases in between. This chain's CDR3 is CASSSQNSPYNEQFF. The CDR3 bases are TGTGCCAGCAGCTCACAGAATAGTCCCTACAATGAGCAGTTCTTC.

V is TRBV27 and J is TRBJ1-1, with a possible D match to TRBD1 (6 bases). V lost 5 bases and J 1 base, leaving 17 bases between the germline ends. CDR1 is MNHEY, CDR2 SMNVEV, per germline (reference sequence). The CDR3 loop spans 16 amino acids. For the CDR3, the DNA is TGTGCCAGCAGTGATCAGGGGCCGCATTCGAACACTGAAGCTTTCTTT. It encodes CASSDQGPHSNTEAFF.

This rearrangement joins TRBV5-4 to TRBJ2-5, with 9 bases lining up with TRBD2. The CDR3 is 16 residues long. Germline assignment: CDR1 SGHNT and CDR2 YYREEE (reference sequence). J lost 1 base, V lost 4 bases, and 8 bases had no gene match. The CDR3, as DNA: TGTGCCAGCAGCGTAGTACCTAGCGGGGTCCAAGAGACCCAGTACTTC. Translated, it gives CASSVVPSGVQETQYF.

This clone was counted once. Here the CDR3 DNA reads TGTGCCAGCAGCCACGAAAGACAGGGAACTGGCTACACCTTC. Residues: CASSHERQGTGYTF. The chain couples TRBV14 to TRBJ1-2; TRBD1 matches at 7 bases. Germline-derived CDR1 and CDR2 are SGHDN and FVKESK. Unmatched junction bases numbered 8, after V lost 3 bases and J lost 7 bases. The CDR3 consists of 14 residues.

The chain links TRBV5-6 to TRBJ2-5, with 9 bases that match TRBD2. CDR1 is SGHDT, CDR2 YYEEEE, per germline. The CDR3 length is 16 residues. The V and J ends lost 4 bases and 4 bases, in that order; junction bases with no gene match: 11. In nucleotides, the CDR3 is TGTGCCAGCAGCCCACGAGGCGCGGGGGGGGTAGAGACCCAGTACTTC. This sequence encodes CASSPRGAGGVETQYF.

For the CDR3, the DNA is TGCAGCGTTGCAGCGGGAGGACGCCAGTACTTC. Encoded protein: CSVAAGGRQYF. The chain carries TRBV29-1 and TRBJ2-5, with 9 bases fitting TRBD2. This CDR3 is built from 11 residues. Germline loops: CDR1 SQVTM, CDR2 ANQGSEA. After removal of 4 bases from V and 10 bases from J, the junction contained 4 bases not matched to a gene.

This clone appeared a few times. This chain connects TRBV5-5 to TRBJ1-3; no firm D call. The CDR3 loop spans 16 amino acids. The germline CDR1 and CDR2 sequences are SGHKS and YYEKEE (reference sequence). V was pared by 1 base and J by 0 bases, with 11 bases between. The CDR3: CASSLWGGTSGNTIYF. CDR3 bases: TGTGCCAGCAGCTTGTGGGGAGGAACCTCTGGAAACACCATATATTTT.

J is TRBJ1-3 and V is TRBV6-1, with a tentative D call TRBD1 (6 bases). The V end was cut by 1 base, the J end by 0 bases, with 7 bases between. Germline assignment: CDR1 MNHNS and CDR2 SASEGT. The CDR3 length is 15 residues. CDR3: CASSEGQVSGNTIYF. CDR3 nucleotides: TGTGCCAGCAGTGAAGGACAGGTCTCTGGAAACACCATATATTTT.

This chain links TRBV6-5 with TRBJ1-1; the match to TRBD1 covers 7 bases. Unmatched junction bases numbered 18, after V lost 3 bases and J lost 11 bases. The CDR3 contains 16 residues. Germline V gene lookup returns CDR1 MNHEY and CDR2 SVGAGI. The CDR3 spells CASSYSAGGLRLVAFF. In nucleotides, the CDR3 is TGTGCCAGCAGTTATTCGGCAGGGGGTCTCCGATTAGTGGCTTTCTTT.

This clone was recorded once. The CDR3 spells CASSTGGRMNTEAFF. The CDR3 DNA sequence: TGTGCCAGCAGTACAGGGGGTCGAATGAACACTGAAGCTTTCTTT. V is TRBV28 and J is TRBJ1-1; 8 nucleotides match TRBD1. This CDR3 contains 15 residues. Unmatched junction bases numbered 5, after V lost 5 bases and J lost 0 bases. The V gene's germline CDR1 is MDHEN and CDR2 SYDVKM.

The chain recombines TRBV5-6 with TRBJ1-2; D uncertain. V shed 5 bases and J shed 8 bases, with 19 bases lying between them. The CDR3 has 14 amino acids. Germline CDR1 is SGHDT and CDR2 is YYEEEE. The CDR3 here is CASRLTGSSEGYTF. In DNA, the CDR3 is TGTGCCAGCAGGTTAACGGGGTCTAGTGAGGGCTACACCTTC.

The chain joins TRBV28 to TRBJ1-4; D is perhaps TRBD1 (5 bases). CDR1 is MDHEN, CDR2 SYDVKM, per germline. Between the trimmed V and J ends, which lost 5 bases and 0 bases, there was a span of 13 bases. CDR3 size: 16 residues. This CDR3 is CASSVLTDATNEKLFF. The CDR3 DNA is TGTGCCAGCAGTGTCCTGACAGACGCAACTAATGAAAAACTGTTTTTT.

V is TRBV28 and J is TRBJ2-1, with TRBD2 matching 10 bases. The germline V gene encodes CDR1 MDHEN and CDR2 SYDVKM. Germline trimming cut 0 bases from V and 4 bases from J; bases unmatched to any gene: 3. The CDR3 length is 16 residues. The chain's CDR3 is CASSLWSSGRYNEQFF. DNA of the CDR3: TGTGCCAGCAGTTTATGGTCTAGCGGGAGATACAATGAGCAGTTCTTC.

The genes are TRBV19 and TRBJ2-3, with D tentatively TRBD2 (5 bases). The CDR3 covers 13 residues. With 3 bases removed from V and 5 bases from J, the gap between germline ends came to 9 bases. Germline loops: CDR1 LNHDA, CDR2 SQIVND (reference sequence). The CDR3 DNA is TGTGCCAGTAGTATGAGGGTAGGAGATACGCAGTATTTT. It is translated as CASSMRVGDTQYF.

The J gene is TRBJ1-2, the V gene TRBV28, with D unresolved. V dropped 11 bases and J dropped 6 bases, with 7 bases sitting between them. Germline V lookup: CDR1 MDHEN, CDR2 SYDVKM. This CDR3 comprises 9 residues. Here the CDR3 reads CAAGNGYTF. Written as DNA, the CDR3 is TGTGCCGCGGGCAATGGCTACACCTTC.

The chain uses TRBV19 and TRBJ1-4, with 9 bases aligning to TRBD1. The germline gives CDR1 LNHDA, CDR2 SQIVND (reference sequence). The V segment lost 5 bases and the J segment 4 bases; nucleotides outside the gene matches: 5. CDR3 length: 15 amino acids. In DNA, the CDR3 is TGTGCCAGTAGTCTGGAGACAGGGGGTAATGAAAAACTGTTTTTT. It codes for CASSLETGGNEKLFF.

The rearrangement uses TRBV5-6 and TRBJ1-2, with D perhaps TRBD1 (5 bases). The V gene's germline CDR1 is SGHDT and CDR2 YYEEEE. This CDR3 comprises 13 residues. V was cut by 0 bases and J by 4 bases, with 7 bases left in between. CDR3 sequence: CASSLEGVYGYTF. DNA for the CDR3: TGTGCCAGCAGCTTGGAAGGGGTCTATGGCTACACCTTC.

V usage is TRBV9 and J usage is TRBJ2-2; TRBD1 might be the D (6 bases). The CDR3 is made up of 13 amino acids. CDR1 is SGDLS and CDR2 is YYNGEE in the germline V gene. V shed 4 bases and J shed 7 bases, with 11 bases lying between them. CDR3 nucleotides: TGTGCCAGCAGCCCGCAGGGGTACGGGGAGCTGTTTTTT. Protein: CASSPQGYGELFF.

The V and J genes are TRBV18 and TRBJ2-5; D may be TRBD1 (5 bases). Germline V gene data show CDR1 as KGHSH and CDR2 as LQKENI. The CDR3 contains 13 residues. V shed 3 bases and J shed 4 bases, with 9 bases lying between them. CDR3 coding DNA: TGTGCCAGCTCACCCCCAGGGATAGAGACCCAGTACTTC. Its translation: CASSPPGIETQYF.

The chain recombines TRBV11-3 with TRBJ1-6, with TRBD1 as a possible D gene (6 bases). Germline assignment: CDR1 SGHNT and CDR2 YENEEA. The CDR3 covers 13 residues. V lost 5 bases and J 10 bases, leaving 12 bases between the germline ends. CDR3 loop: CASSRTGNSPLHF. CDR3 bases: TGTGCCAGCAGCCGTACAGGGAACTCACCCCTCCACTTT. The complete variable domain, with remaining parts taken from reference TRBV11-3 and TRBJ1-6, reads EAGVVQSPRYKIIEKKQPVAFWCNPISGHNTLYWYLQNLGQGPELLIRYENEEAVDDSQLPKDRFSAERLKGVDSTLKIQPAELGDSAVYLCASSRTGNSPLHFGNGTRLTVT.

The gene calls are TRBV18 and TRBJ2-7; D not certain. V was cut by 2 bases and J by 0 bases, with 11 bases left in between. Per the germline V gene, CDR1 is KGHSH and CDR2 is LQKENI. The CDR3 sequence is 15 residues long. Here the CDR3 reads CASSPSAQSSYEQYV. DNA for the CDR3: TGTGCCAGCTCACCAAGTGCCCAGTCCTCCTACGAGCAGTACGTC.